This record covers a single T cell receptor beta chain. The clone's antigen remains unknown. Base qualities were left out, and no much larger clone turns up one base away. The method behind the library was the immunoSEQ multiplex PCR assay. A mixture of 60 forward primers for TCR Vbeta segments and 13 reverse primers for TCR Jbeta segments was used in the multiplex PCR. Amplification of the CDR3 region of rearranged TCR beta genes was performed with a multiplex PCR assay on genomic DNA. The Illumina HiSeq System was used to sequence the amplified TCR beta libraries as 87-base-pair reads. Per the original workflow: In a later analysis, about 80 million unique TCR beta chains were counted across the roughly 670 repertoires, and some 10 million of these chains were shared by at least two donors. A nearest-neighbor algorithm error-corrected the raw reads and collapsed the reads into unique sequences, merging closely related sequences to remove PCR and sequencing errors. To assign V, D and J gene segments, CDR3 sequences were aligned to IMGT reference sequences. Each retained sequence needed at least a six-nucleotide match to both a V gene segment and a J gene segment. A rearrangement was called productive if the CDR3 had no stop codons and remained in frame with V and J, and every other rearrangement was called non-productive. CDR3 was defined according to IMGT convention as the region running from the second conserved V-encoded cysteine to the conserved J-encoded phenylalanine. The earlier analysis of some 540 of the donors excluded any sequence lacking an unambiguous match to a single V gene segment. In an earlier analysis of 450 to 750 of the donors, a V segment was called functional when productive rearrangements were above 56.7%, and segregating when the standard deviation between donors exceeded 5%. A statistical classification framework was developed to diagnose cytomegalovirus status using the catalog of TCR beta chain sequences. A later analysis assigned V and J genes by comparing TCR nucleotide sequences with IMGT/GENE-DB human TR gene sequences. In a later analysis, CDR3 sequences and most-parsimonious VDJ recombination scenarios were assigned using the TCRdist pipeline. In a later analysis, each TCR beta chain was defined by its CDR3 amino acid sequence together with its V-gene family, and reads without a unique V-gene family were excluded. To address suspected cross-contamination and a sequencing artifact, a later analysis removed around 600 highly shared, low-generation-probability nucleotide sequences. In a later analysis, a clonal expansion index was calculated for each public chain from normalized within-repertoire ranks of inferred template counts. Generation probabilities in a later analysis came from a VDJ recombination model fitted to out-of-frame rearrangements, and those results were checked against IGoR. Hypergeometric tests were used in a later analysis to score TCR-TCR, TCR-HLA and TCR-CMV co-occurrence, with a repertoire-size bias correction applied to the TCR pairs. To estimate false discovery rates, a later analysis permuted the HLA or CMV assignments 20 times. A later analysis grouped co-occurring TCRs with DBSCAN, adding TCRdist sequence similarity when clustering within HLA-allele-positive subsets. Repertoires with fewer than 30,000 or more than 120,000 public chains were left out of co-occurrence clustering, as were four to six repertoires with anomalous nucleotide sharing. TCRdb limited this immuneACCESS table to in-frame rearrangements with V and J called. A share of clones is missing; checked studies link under half to unresolved V genes, and the rest is unexplained. The DNA gave D and trimming, while V, J and clone size come from that table. For this sample the table gives a few hundred thousand clones, of which about 80% were detected only once. The top ten hold over 0.3% of the sample.

The cohort was made up of around 720 healthy bone marrow donors. At the time of sampling, all cohort members were nominally healthy, though unrecorded immune exposures were likely present. The donor was CMV seronegative and was included in the group of approximately 350 seronegative cohort members. A peripheral blood sample was collected from each donor, and TCR beta sequencing was performed on peripheral blood mononuclear cells. The Qiagen DNeasy Blood Extraction Kit was used to extract genomic DNA from the blood cell samples. The CDR3 goes from the cysteine to the phenylalanine over 14 residues. Only the CDR3 DNA is retained, 42 bases long and in frame from the first base. Reading the germline V gene gives CDR1 ENHRY and CDR2 SYGVKD. Germline trimming amounts to 9 bases on V and 7 bases on J, with 7 as the count of junction bases outside the gene matches. The data originate from a study of cytomegalovirus exposure and HLA in healthy donors (TCRdb year 2017). About the investigation overall: In an earlier analysis of 450 to 750 of the donors, around 300 Gb of sequence data and just under 120 million unique TCR beta sequences from roughly 200 million T cells were reported. To predict cytomegalovirus infection status, the study brought together high-throughput TCR immunosequencing, statistical association of individual TCRs with disease status, and machine learning. In addition to the first cohort of several hundred subjects, a separate validation cohort of approximately 130 different subjects was used. The aim of the study was to test whether cataloging public T cell receptors could identify signatures of past pathogen exposure. In an earlier analysis of a few hundred of the donors, high-throughput TCR beta sequencing was used to judge whether each TCR beta V gene segment behaved as functional or pseudogenic. A later analysis re-examined previously published TCR beta repertoires from about 670 donors and added high-resolution HLA genotyping to investigate patterns of TCR occurrence. Genome-wide SNP genotypes for about 55% of the 666 donors were used in a later genetic analysis, which treated that subset as a discovery cohort. On average, roughly 240,000 unique TCR beta nucleotide sequences were sequenced per donor among a few hundred genotyped donors of the cohort, with roughly 18% of those sequences being non-productive. HLA typing covered class I and class II loci at four-digit resolution. The number of donors typed differed by locus, with 629-630 for A, B, C, DRB1 and DQB1, approximately 500 for DQA1, 606 for DPA1, and 450 to 480 for DPB1. Because of strong linkage in the cohort, roughly five DR-DQ haplotypes were treated as single units for association and clustering. Roughly 300 gigabases of sequencing data and approximately 92 million unique TCR sequences made up an early release that covered 640 HLA-typed donors. Among the roughly 410 genotyped donors, 75% to 90% belonged to the genetic ancestry cluster associated with self-reported Caucasian donors. Donor age, sex, ethnicity and CMV serostatus were collected together with the repertoire data. All discovery cohort repertoires had been generated on a single sequencing platform. Rather than using new phenotypic data, the later analysis identified candidate immune exposures from TCR beta sequences and from how often those sequences occurred across donors. The study profiled the T cell repertoires of approximately 700 subjects by immunosequencing and related them to cytomegalovirus serostatus. The full study reports these points: A later analysis found that HLA-associated TCR beta chains were more clonally expanded and had lower generation probabilities than equally common non-associated chains. Some IMGT-functional V segments, including TRBV6-2 and TRBV6-3, could not be distinguished by the 87-base-pair reads and were therefore excluded. In a later genetic analysis, a missense DCLRE1C variant was associated with V-gene and J-gene trimming of TCR beta chains, and the association was replicated in an independent cohort. A further reported finding was that TCR beta sequences accurately predicted the HLA-A and HLA-B alleles for most subjects in the first cohort. The earlier analysis of a few hundred of the donors excluded some 16 rarely observed V segments, including chromosome 9 orphons, because counts were too low. The classifier was reported to diagnose cytomegalovirus status with high specificity and sensitivity in both the original cohort and the validation cohort. Several of the top co-occurrence clusters appeared to be linked to parvovirus B19, influenza, CMV and Epstein-Barr virus, according to a later analysis. The study gave a list of about 160 TCR beta chains associated with cytomegalovirus. A later analysis found that most CMV-associated TCR beta chains appeared HLA-restricted, with HLA associations seemingly driven largely by CMV exposure. According to a later analysis, TCR association rates differed among HLA loci, with DRB1 alleles showing the most associated TCRs and HLA-C alleles showing the fewest. Sequencing depth was assumed to be roughly uniform across donors in the presence/absence analyses, though that assumption may not hold. Compared with the roughly 670-donor mean, donors in an Asian-associated ancestry cluster had fewer N-insertions in productive TCRs, according to a later genetic analysis. Because HLA typing was unavailable for some donors at each locus, only the typed subset was used in association tests. It was suggested by the authors that the approach could potentially be generalized to other disease states and immunological phenotypes. Correlated functional status among segregating V segments might reflect linkage disequilibrium, but an unknown experimental factor could not be ruled out. Assigning TCR associations to individual alleles was difficult when HLA alleles, especially DR and DQ, strongly co-occurred. Only TCR beta chains were sequenced in this cohort, and the absence of alpha or paired-chain data limited detectable features. Across donors, most TCR sequences were observed very rarely, whereas some public TCRs were present in many individuals. Broadly in line with IMGT annotations, most TCR beta V segments showed up in productive rearrangements about 87% or about 30% of the time in an earlier analysis of several hundred of the donors. A few of the identified cytomegalovirus-associated TCR beta chains were confirmed in vitro to be specific for cytomegalovirus antigens. A cluster of highly shared sequence variants was judged likely to be a technical artifact of the sequencing pipeline. Specific HLA alleles were associated with over 15,000 TCR beta sequences at a false discovery rate of 0.05 in a later analysis. Immune exposure information for the cohort was limited to CMV serostatus.

The chain couples TRBV10-3 to TRBJ2-7; TRBD2 matches 15 bases in the middle. The receptor was isolated from a girl aged 2 to 9 in good health and CMV-seronegative. The source material was PBMCs. In nucleotides, the sequence is TGTGCCATAACAGGACTAGCGGGGGGGGTTGAGCAGTACTTC. It specifies CAITGLAGGVEQYF.